Listed here are 27 T cell receptor beta chains from one sample, sequenced in a study of blood T cell repertoires in COVID-19. Assay: immunoSEQ multiplex PCR; the TCRdb copy retains only in-frame clones and omits some. The profile covers 78,000 or so clones, with roughly 80% appearing a single time and over 9.5% taken by the ten largest. The sequencing input was peripheral blood. All receptors derive from a man aged 80 or over with acute or convalescent COVID-19.

The J gene is TRBJ2-6, the V gene TRBV7-9; D possibly corresponds to TRBD1 (6 bases). Trimming removed 8 bases at V and 0 bases at J, with 8 bases between. CDR3 length: 14 residues. Per the germline V gene, CDR1 is SEHNR and CDR2 is FQNEAQ (reference sequence). The chain's CDR3 is CASGQPSGANVLTF. The CDR3 region has the DNA TGTGCCAGCGGACAGCCCTCTGGGGCCAACGTCCTGACTTTC.

V usage is TRBV7-2 and J usage is TRBJ2-3; the D is unclear. CDR1 is SGHTA and CDR2 is FQGNSA in the germline V gene. V dropped 8 bases and J dropped 3 bases, with 12 bases sitting between them. This CDR3 is 13 amino acids long. CDR3 bases: TGTGCCAGCGTGAGGCAGAAAACAGATACGCAGTATTTT. This translates into CASVRQKTDTQYF.

The V gene is TRBV9, the J gene TRBJ2-1; D perhaps matches TRBD1 (5 bases). Germline assignment: CDR1 SGDLS and CDR2 YYNGEE. The CDR3 sequence is 13 residues long. Trimming removed 10 bases at V and 7 bases at J, with 18 bases between. The DNA for the CDR3 is TGTGCCGGGTCTCCCTCCCCAGGGAATGAGCAGTTCTTC. Amino acid sequence: CAGSPSPGNEQFF.

The chain has TRBV6-1 and TRBJ1-2; TRBD1 matches 9 bases. The CDR3 totals 13 residues. From germline, CDR1 is MNHNS and CDR2 SASEGT. The J segment lost 6 bases and the V segment lost 6 bases, leaving 5 bases of the junction unmatched. This chain's CDR3 is CASSRTGVNGYTF. In nucleotides, the CDR3 is TGTGCCAGCAGCCGGACAGGGGTGAATGGCTACACCTTC.

This clone was detected only a few times. The J gene is TRBJ2-1, the V gene TRBV29-1; tentatively, D is TRBD2 (7 bases). V lost 6 bases and J lost 8, with 14 bases in between. The CDR3 length is 12 residues. Germline assignment: CDR1 SQVTM and CDR2 ANQGSEA. CDR3 nucleotide sequence: TGCAGCGTACGAGGGGGGGATCATGAGCAGTTCTTC. Protein product: CSVRGGDHEQFF.

V and J are TRBV11-3 and TRBJ2-2; the match to TRBD2 covers 10 bases. Germline trimming cut 1 base from V and 12 bases from J; bases unmatched to any gene: 11. CDR3 length equals 16 residues. Germline CDR1 and CDR2: SGHNT and YENEEA. The CDR3 protein is CASSLGGTSASGQLFF. CDR3 sequence (DNA): TGTGCCAGCAGCTTAGGAGGGACTAGCGCCTCGGGTCAGCTGTTTTTT.

CDR3 region: CASSKGLAGGADTQYF. Written as DNA, the CDR3 is TGTGCCAGCAGTAAGGGACTAGCGGGGGGCGCAGATACGCAGTATTTT. The V call is TRBV6-4, the J call TRBJ2-3; 15 bases line up with TRBD2. The CDR3 sequence is 16 residues long. Germline CDR1 MRHNA, CDR2 SNTAGT. J gave up 4 bases and V 5 bases, and 4 bases lay outside the gene matches.

The rearrangement links TRBV12-3 or TRBV12-4 to TRBJ1-1; tentatively, D is TRBD1 (5 bases). The CDR3 is 13 amino acids. V gave up 6 bases and J gave up 1 base, with 9 bases separating them. DNA of the CDR3: TGTGCCAGCAGGCCCACAGGGAACACTGAAGCTTTCTTT. Amino acids: CASRPTGNTEAFF.

The chain employs TRBV25-1 and TRBJ2-1; D perhaps matches TRBD1 (6 bases). Germline V gene sequence: CDR1 MGHDK, CDR2 SYGVNS. The CDR3 loop spans 16 amino acids. V was clipped by 1 base and J by 4 bases, with 14 bases between them. The CDR3 loop reads CASSESEGEIYNEQFF. The CDR3 bases are TGTGCCAGCAGTGAATCTGAGGGGGAGATATACAATGAGCAGTTCTTC.

V gene TRBV29-1 combines with J gene TRBJ2-7, with a possible D match to TRBD1 (5 bases). V lost 7 bases, J lost 3 bases, and 16 bases lay in between. CDR3 length: 13 amino acids. Germline values: CDR1 SQVTM, CDR2 ANQGSEA. CDR3: CSEQNRFGYEQYF. CDR3 sequence (DNA): TGCAGCGAGCAGAACAGGTTTGGCTACGAGCAGTACTTC.

This chain links TRBV7-2 with TRBJ2-1, with 7 bases aligning to TRBD2. The trim removed 4 bases at V and 4 bases at J, leaving 4 bases unmatched. The germline V gene encodes CDR1 SGHTA and CDR2 FQGNSA. The CDR3 length is 14 residues. The CDR3, as DNA: TGTGCCAGCAGCTCCATGGGACTATACAATGAGCAGTTCTTC. Its protein product is CASSSMGLYNEQFF. Based on the CDR3 plus reference TRBV7-2 and TRBJ2-1, the full variable domain is GAGVSQSPSNKVTEKGKDVELRCDPISGHTALYWYRQSLGQGLEFLIYFQGNSAPDKSGLPSDRFSAERTGGSVSTLTIQRTQQEDSAVYLCASSSMGLYNEQFFGPGTRLTVL.

This chain connects TRBV7-9 to TRBJ2-1; no definite D call. Per germline, CDR1 SEHNR and CDR2 FQNEAQ (reference sequence). Trimming cost V 8 bases and J 4 bases, with 15 bases left between them. The CDR3 runs 14 residues. The CDR3 coding sequence is TGTGCCAGCTTGGGCGCTCCCCTTTACAATGAGCAGTTCTTC. Protein product: CASLGAPLYNEQFF.

The rearrangement uses TRBV6-6 and TRBJ2-1, with 9 nucleotides matching TRBD1. Germline V gives CDR1 MNHNY, CDR2 SVGAGI (reference sequence). Trimming at V came to 6 bases and at J to 3 bases, leaving 6 bases not matched to a gene. The CDR3 length is 15 residues. CDR3 DNA: TGTGCCAGCAGCTGGACAGGGGTAAGCTACAATGAGCAGTTCTTC. Translated, it gives CASSWTGVSYNEQFF.

The V gene is TRBV19, the J gene TRBJ2-5, with D maybe TRBD1 (6 bases). The ends were cut back, 4 bases at V and 5 bases at J, with 8 bases in the middle. Germline V gene data show CDR1 as LNHDA and CDR2 as SQIVND (reference sequence). The CDR3 is 12 amino acids. The chain's CDR3 is CASSTRGETQYF. The CDR3 DNA is TGTGCCAGTAGTACCAGGGGCGAGACCCAGTACTTC.

This chain links TRBV5-5 with TRBJ1-4; D uncertain. The CDR3 runs to 15 residues. The V end was cut by 4 bases, the J end by 0 bases, with 10 bases between. The V gene's germline CDR1 is SGHKS and CDR2 YYEKEE (reference sequence). CDR3 amino acids: CASSIQATTNEKLFF. The CDR3 DNA sequence: TGTGCCAGCAGCATCCAGGCGACAACTAATGAAAAACTGTTTTTT.

For this clone: One end of the junction is discordant with germline, which a read error may explain. The chain links TRBV11-2 to TRBJ1-3, with a tentative D call TRBD1 (5 bases). CDR1 and CDR2 (germline): SGHAT, FQNNGV. The CDR3 runs to 11 residues. CDR3 DNA: TGTGCCAGCAGCTTAGGACAGACACCCACTTTT. Protein sequence: CASSLGQTPTF.

CDR3 bases: TGTGCCAGTAGCTCAACAGGGATTAACTATGGCTACACCTTC. It translates to CASSSTGINYGYTF. The chain couples TRBV19 to TRBJ1-2, with D possibly matching TRBD1 (6 bases). This CDR3 is 14 amino acids long. With 6 bases removed from V and 1 base from J, the gap between germline ends came to 12 bases. Per germline, CDR1 LNHDA and CDR2 SQIVND (reference sequence).

The chain uses TRBV6-4 and TRBJ1-1, with TRBD1 as a possible D gene (5 bases). The CDR3 spans 14 residues. Germline values: CDR1 MRHNA, CDR2 SNTAGT. Trimming pared 8 bases from V and 4 bases from J, leaving 17 bases between. CDR3 sequence reads: CASADSSRATEAFF. The CDR3 bases are TGTGCCAGCGCGGATTCGAGCAGGGCCACTGAAGCTTTCTTT.

This clone showed up just once. CDR3 amino acids: CASSLVHGQQYEQYF. The CDR3 DNA reads TGTGCCAGCAGCTTGGTGCATGGACAGCAATACGAGCAGTACTTC. This rearrangement joins TRBV5-5 to TRBJ2-7, with a tentative D call TRBD1 (6 bases). CDR3 size: 15 residues. Germline lookup yields CDR1 SGHKS and CDR2 YYEKEE (reference sequence). The germline V and J ends were trimmed by 0 bases and 4 bases, with 14 bases remaining between them. The full variable domain, rest sourced from reference TRBV5-5 and TRBJ2-7, is DAGVTQSPTHLIKTRGQQVTLRCSPISGHKSVSWYQQVLGQGPQFIFQYYEKEERGRGNFPDRFSARQFPNYSSELNVNALLLGDSALYLCASSLVHGQQYEQYFGPGTRLTVT.

The chain joins TRBV7-9 to TRBJ2-3; a possible D gene is TRBD1 (5 bases). The CDR3 runs to 16 residues. CDR1 SEHNR and CDR2 FQNEAQ come from the germline V gene (reference sequence). The V end was cut by 1 base, the J end by 0 bases, with 11 bases between. CDR3 nucleotides: TGTGCCAGCAGCTTAGGTGGGGCCTTTAGCACAGATACGCAGTATTTT. This translates into CASSLGGAFSTDTQYF.

The chain has TRBV6-5 and TRBJ1-1; a weak D match, TRBD1 (5 bases). Trimming shortened V by 9 bases and J by 1 base, and 9 bases separated the two germline ends. CDR3 length: 12 amino acids. In germline, CDR1 is MNHEY, CDR2 SVGAGI. The CDR3 loop is CASAGSNTEAFF. CDR3 in DNA: TGTGCCAGTGCAGGGTCGAACACTGAAGCTTTCTTT.

The CDR3 DNA reads TGTGCCAGTAGTACTTTGCGGGGGCTAACAGATACGCAGTATTTT. Translation gives CASSTLRGLTDTQYF. The chain couples TRBV19 to TRBJ2-3; D possibly corresponds to TRBD2 (7 bases). Germline CDR1 reads LNHDA; CDR2 reads SQIVND (reference sequence). The CDR3 has 15 residues. V lost 4 bases, J lost 3 bases, and 14 bases lay in between.

The chain has TRBV3-1 (or the pseudogene TRBV3-2) and TRBJ1-1, with 7 bases matching TRBD1. The CDR3 extends over 15 amino acids. CDR1 is LGHDT and CDR2 is YNNKEL in the germline V gene (reference sequence). Unmatched junction bases numbered 9, after V lost 4 bases and J lost 4 bases. CDR3 in DNA: TGTGCCAGCAGCCCGAGGACAGGCGGGTCCACTGAAGCTTTCTTT. The encoded protein is CASSPRTGGSTEAFF.

This chain uses TRBV7-8 with TRBJ2-2; 11 bases map to TRBD1. Germline loops: CDR1 SGHVS, CDR2 FQNEAQ. The V segment lost 8 bases and the J segment 4 bases; nucleotides outside the gene matches: 3. CDR3 length: 14 residues. The CDR3 loop is CASPGQGATGELFF. The CDR3 nucleotides read TGTGCCAGCCCAGGACAGGGGGCCACCGGGGAGCTGTTTTTT.

V is TRBV3-1 (or the pseudogene TRBV3-2) and J is TRBJ2-5, with D possibly matching TRBD2 (7 bases). Germline values: CDR1 LGHDT, CDR2 YNNKEL (reference sequence). V was cut by 3 bases and J by 5 bases, with 13 bases left in between. The CDR3 is 14 amino acids. DNA of the CDR3: TGTGCCAGCAGCCAGGGGGGGCGCATGGAGACCCAGTACTTC. Residues: CASSQGGRMETQYF.

The chain is built from TRBV19 and TRBJ2-3; 10 nucleotides agree with TRBD2. The CDR3 sequence is 14 residues long. The ends lost 5 bases at V and 4 bases at J; junction bases unmatched: 3. Germline V gives CDR1 LNHDA, CDR2 SQIVND (reference sequence). The CDR3 DNA follows: TGTGCCAGTAGTGCCAGCGGGGGGGCAGATACGCAGTATTTT. Its protein product is CASSASGGADTQYF.

The CDR3 reads CATGRAGYEQYF. CDR3 DNA sequence: TGTGCCACAGGTCGGGCGGGCTACGAGCAGTACTTC. The chain combines TRBV6-6 with TRBJ2-7, with D tentatively TRBD2 (5 bases). The germline V and J ends were trimmed by 10 bases and 3 bases, with 13 bases remaining between them. CDR1 MNHNY and CDR2 SVGAGI come from the germline V gene (reference sequence). The CDR3 covers 12 residues.